One and the same sample provided the 8 T cell receptor beta chains below, sequenced in a study of identical twins. TCRdb itself ran the 5' RACE reads through MiXCR, one entry per CDR3 protein. Among about 520,000 distinct CDR3 sequences, roughly a fifth were seen once, and the ten largest hold 0.8% to 1%. This sample was shared with a second study, whose subject was T cells expressing NK-cell markers.

Specimen: CD4+ T cells sorted from blood. These receptors were obtained from a woman aged 18-35 years in good health.

The V and J genes are TRBV20-1 and TRBJ1-1; D is possibly TRBD1 (6 bases). V dropped 6 bases and J dropped 0 bases, with 14 bases sitting between them. The CDR3 sequence is 14 residues long. Germline CDR1 reads DFQATT; CDR2 reads SNEGSKA (reference sequence). CDR3: CSAIPGQLNTEAFF. The CDR3 nucleotides are TGCAGTGCCATTCCGGGACAATTGAACACTGAAGCTTTCTTT.

The genes are TRBV14 and TRBJ2-7, with TRBD1 matching over 8 bases. Germline CDR1 SGHDN, CDR2 FVKESK. The CDR3 loop spans 13 amino acids. The ends lost 3 bases at V and 7 bases at J; junction bases unmatched: 5. CDR3 in DNA: TGTGCCAGCAGCCAGCGACAGGGGTTGGAGCAGTACTTC. Encoded protein: CASSQRQGLEQYF.

This clonotype was observed a few times. V usage is TRBV12-3 or TRBV12-4 and J usage is TRBJ2-1, with 11 bases lining up with TRBD1. CDR3 length: 16 residues. V was clipped by 6 bases and J by 7 bases; unmatched bases: 11. CDR3 sequence (DNA): TGTGCCAGCAGCCTATTTGGACAGGGGGCTAGTAATGAGCAGTTCTTC. Amino acids: CASSLFGQGASNEQFF.

This clonotype was recorded at least ten times. The gene calls are TRBV20-1 and TRBJ1-2, with 10 bases aligning to TRBD1. The CDR3 runs 12 residues. V gave up 6 bases and J gave up 4 bases; unmatched junction bases: 2. Germline values: CDR1 DFQATT, CDR2 SNEGSKA (reference sequence). CDR3: CSAGDRGYGYTF. In DNA form, the CDR3 reads TGCAGTGCCGGGGACAGGGGCTATGGCTACACCTTC.

This clonotype was observed many times. This chain uses TRBV3-1 with TRBJ2-7; D remains unclear. Germline CDR1 LGHDT, CDR2 YNNKEL (reference sequence). The CDR3 consists of 13 residues. Trimming took off 1 base at V and 5 bases at J, with 9 bases between the two ends. The CDR3 DNA reads as TGTGCCAGCAGCCAAGCTGTCTCAAACGAGCAGTACTTC. Protein: CASSQAVSNEQYF.

The CDR3, as DNA: TGTGCCAGCAGCGTAACAGGGGCGGACACCGGGGAGCTGTTTTTT. Translating it yields CASSVTGADTGELFF. This chain joins TRBV9 and TRBJ2-2; 7 positions agree with TRBD1. This CDR3 is 15 amino acids long. Germline CDR1 reads SGDLS; CDR2 reads YYNGEE. With 1 base clipped from V and 3 bases from J, the junction kept 3 bases outside the gene matches.

This rearrangement joins TRBV20-1 to TRBJ1-1, with 7 nucleotides matching TRBD1. This CDR3 has 14 amino acids. Germline CDR1 reads DFQATT; CDR2 reads SNEGSKA (reference sequence). V lost 5 bases and J lost 0; bases outside the gene matches: 6. The CDR3 loop reads CSAPTGLMNTEAFF. CDR3 bases: TGCAGTGCTCCGACAGGGCTTATGAACACTGAAGCTTTCTTT.

The chain links TRBV7-7 to TRBJ2-5; D possibly uses TRBD1 or TRBD2 (6 bases each). The V and J ends lost 3 bases and 5 bases respectively, with 16 bases between them. The CDR3 is 15 amino acids. The germline V gene encodes CDR1 SSHAT and CDR2 FNYEAQ (reference sequence). The CDR3 coding sequence is TGTGCCAGCAGCTTTACGGGGGCGAACGGCGAGACCCAGTACTTC. It is translated as CASSFTGANGETQYF.